What follows is one T cell receptor (beta chain) and its context. This specimen belongs to a study of shared clonotypes between healthy human individuals. In the sorted-subset replicate PCRs, about 200 ng DNA, around 32,000 T cell genomes, was used. The protocol was immunoSEQ multiplex PCR, while the TCRdb copy is restricted to in-frame clones and leaves out a portion. The repertoire holds about 980,000 clones, with more than 75% as singletons. The CDR3 covers 13 residues. The V gene lost 4 bases and the J gene lost 7 bases, with 10 bases spanning the gap. Germline lookup yields CDR1 WNHNN and CDR2 SYGVQD (reference sequence).

Sequencing used memory CD4+ T cells sorted from blood. Subset described: CD45RA-negative fraction. This TCR derives from a man between 18 and 35 years old in good health. The rearrangement uses TRBV10-1 and TRBJ2-2; D is unresolved. In DNA, the CDR3 is TGCGCCAGCAGTGGATCCCGAGGCGGGGAGCTGTTTTTT. Its protein product is CASSGSRGGELFF.